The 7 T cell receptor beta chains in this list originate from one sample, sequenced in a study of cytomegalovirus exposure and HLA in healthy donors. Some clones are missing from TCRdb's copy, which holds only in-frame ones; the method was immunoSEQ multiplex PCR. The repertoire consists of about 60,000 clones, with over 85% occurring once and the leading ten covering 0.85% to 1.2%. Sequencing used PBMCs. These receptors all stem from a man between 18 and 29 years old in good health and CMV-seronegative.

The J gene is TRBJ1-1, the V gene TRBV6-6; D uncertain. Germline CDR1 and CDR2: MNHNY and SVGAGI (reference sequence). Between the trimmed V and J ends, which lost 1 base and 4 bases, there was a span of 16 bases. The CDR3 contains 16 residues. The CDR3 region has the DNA TGTGCCAGCAGTTACTTAGGAGGAAACTTGATCACTGAAGCTTTCTTT. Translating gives CASSYLGGNLITEAFF.

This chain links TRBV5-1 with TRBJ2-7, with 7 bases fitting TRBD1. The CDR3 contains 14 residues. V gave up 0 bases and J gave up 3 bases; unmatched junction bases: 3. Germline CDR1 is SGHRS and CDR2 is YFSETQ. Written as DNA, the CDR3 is TGCGCCAGCAGCTTGGCCGGGACAGACTACGAGCAGTACTTC. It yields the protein CASSLAGTDYEQYF.

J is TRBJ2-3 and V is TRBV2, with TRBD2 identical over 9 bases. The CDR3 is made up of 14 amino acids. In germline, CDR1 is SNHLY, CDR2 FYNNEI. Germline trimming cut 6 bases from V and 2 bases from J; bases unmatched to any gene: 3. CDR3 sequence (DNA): TGTGCCAGCAGACTAGCGGGTACCACAGATACGCAGTATTTT. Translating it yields CASRLAGTTDTQYF. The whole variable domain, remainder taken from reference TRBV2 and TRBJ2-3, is EPEVTQTPSHQVTQMGQEVILRCVPISNHLYFYWYRQILGQKVEFLVSFYNNEISEKSEIFDDQFSVERPDGSNFTLKIRSTKLEDSAMYFCASRLAGTTDTQYFGPGTRLTVL.

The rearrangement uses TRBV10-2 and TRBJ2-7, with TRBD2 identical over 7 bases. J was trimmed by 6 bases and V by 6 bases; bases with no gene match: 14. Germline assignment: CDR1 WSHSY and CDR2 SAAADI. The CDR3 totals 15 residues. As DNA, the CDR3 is TGCGCCAGCAGAATGGACGTCTTCGGCGGGAGCGAGCAGTACTTC. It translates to CASRMDVFGGSEQYF.

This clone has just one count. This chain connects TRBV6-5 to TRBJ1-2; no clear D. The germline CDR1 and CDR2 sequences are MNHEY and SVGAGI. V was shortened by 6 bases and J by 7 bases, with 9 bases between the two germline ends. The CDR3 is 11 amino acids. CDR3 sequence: CASRAGGGYTF. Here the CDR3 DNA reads TGTGCCAGCAGGGCGGGTGGTGGCTACACCTTC.

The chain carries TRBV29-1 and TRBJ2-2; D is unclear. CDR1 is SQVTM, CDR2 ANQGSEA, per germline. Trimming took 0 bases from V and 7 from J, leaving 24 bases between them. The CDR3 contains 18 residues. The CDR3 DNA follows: TGCAGCGTTGAAGACGGTATCTACCCCCGAGGAATCGGCGGGGAGCTGTTTTTT. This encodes CSVEDGIYPRGIGGELFF.

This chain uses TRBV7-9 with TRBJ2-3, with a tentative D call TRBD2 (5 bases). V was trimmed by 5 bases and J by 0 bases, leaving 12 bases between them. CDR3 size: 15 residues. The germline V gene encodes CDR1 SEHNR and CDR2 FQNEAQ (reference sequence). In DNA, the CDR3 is TGTGCCAGCAGCCCAAGGACTGCTAGCACAGATACGCAGTATTTT. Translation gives CASSPRTASTDTQYF.